The 20 T cell receptor beta chains below were found in one sample sequenced in a study of cytomegalovirus exposure and HLA in healthy donors. Only in-frame clones appear in the TCRdb table, and some are missing; sequencing was by immunoSEQ multiplex PCR. The sample includes 90,000 to 110,000 clones, 86% of them seen just once. The sequencing input was PBMCs. Source of these receptors: a woman under 30 in good health and CMV-seropositive.

This clone was detected only a few times. The CDR3 sequence is CASSQLTGGDEKLFF. CDR3 DNA: TGTGCCAGCAGCCAGCTGACAGGGGGCGATGAAAAACTGTTTTTT. This chain links TRBV4-2 with TRBJ1-4, with 10 bases fitting TRBD1. CDR3 length equals 15 residues. J lost 6 bases, V lost 3 bases, and 4 bases had no gene match. Per the germline V gene, CDR1 is LGHNA and CDR2 is YNFKEQ.

The gene calls are TRBV5-4 and TRBJ1-3; no clear D. Trimming removed 4 bases from V and 0 bases from J, with 5 bases in between. The CDR3 runs to 13 residues. CDR1 and CDR2 (germline): SGHNT, YYREEE (reference sequence). This CDR3 reads CASSLLSGNTIYF. The CDR3, as DNA: TGTGCCAGCAGCCTCCTCTCTGGAAACACCATATATTTT.

The chain combines TRBV28 with TRBJ1-1, with 7 bases that match TRBD1. Losses at the gene ends were 6 bases for V and 0 bases for J; bases not matched to a gene: 13. Germline assignment: CDR1 MDHEN and CDR2 SYDVKM. This CDR3 is built from 17 residues. CDR3 bases: TGTGCCAGCAGCCCCCTCTGGGACAGACCTCTGAACACTGAAGCTTTCTTT. Its translation: CASSPLWDRPLNTEAFF.

The J gene is TRBJ2-7, the V gene TRBV12-5, with 9 bases aligning to TRBD1. This CDR3 contains 16 residues. V lost 1 base to trimming and J lost 2 bases; unmatched junction nucleotides: 6. The germline gives CDR1 LGHNT, CDR2 FRNRAP. The CDR3 DNA sequence: TGTGCTAGTGGTTTGGGGACAGGGGAGTCCCCCTACGAGCAGTACTTC. As protein: CASGLGTGESPYEQYF.

This clone has just one count. The chain combines TRBV5-4 with TRBJ2-5, with 10 bases matching TRBD1. CDR1 and CDR2 from the germline V gene are SGHNT and YYREEE (reference sequence). V lost 4 bases and J lost 5; bases outside the gene matches: 8. This CDR3 has 15 residues. The CDR3 here is CASSRRTGGMETQYF. The CDR3 nucleotides are TGTGCCAGCAGCAGACGGACAGGGGGAATGGAGACCCAGTACTTC.

The chain employs TRBV19 and TRBJ2-2, with TRBD1 as a possible D gene (5 bases). The CDR3 spans 14 residues. CDR1 and CDR2 from the germline V gene are LNHDA and SQIVND (reference sequence). Trimming took 7 bases from V and 4 from J, leaving 13 bases between them. This chain's CDR3 is CASTPTGFTGELFF. The DNA for the CDR3 is TGTGCCAGTACACCTACAGGATTCACCGGGGAGCTGTTTTTT.

The table lists this clone with a count of one. The chain joins TRBV19 to TRBJ2-3; TRBD1 might be the D (5 bases). Germline V gives CDR1 LNHDA, CDR2 SQIVND (reference sequence). V was cut by 4 bases and J by 0 bases, with 11 bases left in between. The length of the CDR3 is 15 residues. CDR3 protein: CASSTRDWSTDTQYF. DNA for the CDR3: TGTGCCAGTAGTACCAGGGATTGGAGCACAGATACGCAGTATTTT.

This clone was detected a few times. The V call is TRBV7-3, the J call TRBJ2-7, with D perhaps matching TRBD1 (6 bases). Germline CDR1 is SGHTA and CDR2 is FQGTGA. CDR3 length: 13 amino acids. The ends were cut back, 1 base at V and 3 bases at J, with 7 bases in the middle. The CDR3 spells CASSLKQGYEQYF. CDR3 bases: TGTGCCAGCAGCTTAAAACAGGGCTACGAGCAGTACTTC.

This clone appeared once. The gene calls are TRBV5-6 and TRBJ1-5, with 7 bases lining up with TRBD1. The CDR3 sequence is 14 residues long. V trimming: 4 bases; J trimming: 2 bases; junction bases outside the gene matches: 3. The germline gives CDR1 SGHDT, CDR2 YYEEEE. CDR3 residues: CASSVGQGNQPQHF. The DNA of the CDR3 is TGTGCCAGCAGCGTCGGACAGGGCAATCAGCCCCAGCATTTT.

The chain couples TRBV5-5 to TRBJ1-5, with D possibly matching TRBD1 (6 bases). This CDR3 contains 14 residues. Trimming took 4 bases from V and 6 from J, leaving 14 bases between them. Germline assignment: CDR1 SGHKS and CDR2 YYEKEE (reference sequence). CDR3 DNA sequence: TGTGCCAGCAGCCTTACAGGGACCGCTCAGCCCCAGCATTTT. This encodes CASSLTGTAQPQHF.

The chain couples TRBV15 to TRBJ1-1; 8 nucleotides match TRBD1. The V gene's germline CDR1 is LNHNV and CDR2 YYDKDF (reference sequence). With V trimmed by 2 bases and J by 1 base, 6 bases remained unmatched. The CDR3 is 16 amino acids. The CDR3 DNA is TGTGCCACCAGCAGACCCAGGACAGGGAGGAACACTGAAGCTTTCTTT. Residues: CATSRPRTGRNTEAFF.

V is TRBV11-2 and J is TRBJ2-7, with D unclear. Germline loops: CDR1 SGHAT, CDR2 FQNNGV. The CDR3 runs 12 residues. Trimming pared 1 base from V and 8 bases from J, leaving 9 bases between. In nucleotides, the CDR3 is TGTGCCAGCAGCTTAGGGGCGCATAAGCAGTACTTC. This encodes CASSLGAHKQYF.

This clone was seen more than once but under ten times. The chain employs TRBV2 and TRBJ1-2; TRBD1 matches 7 bases. V lost 6 bases to trimming and J lost 7 bases; unmatched junction nucleotides: 8. This CDR3 has 13 residues. Looked up from germline, CDR1 is SNHLY and CDR2 is FYNNEI. CDR3: CASSAQGFRGYTF. The CDR3 region has the DNA TGTGCCAGCAGCGCACAGGGGTTTCGTGGCTACACCTTC.

The chain joins TRBV6-1 to TRBJ2-2; 7 positions agree with TRBD1. V shed 3 bases, J shed 6 bases, and the junction held 7 bases outside the gene matches. CDR1 and CDR2 (germline): MNHNS, SASEGT. The CDR3 is 15 residues long. The CDR3: CASSEGQFSAGELFF. The CDR3, as DNA: TGTGCCAGCAGTGAGGGACAGTTCAGCGCCGGGGAGCTGTTTTTT.

CDR3 DNA: TGTGCCAGCTCATCTGGTATAGGGGGAGAAAAACTGTTTTTT. This encodes CASSSGIGGEKLFF. This chain links TRBV18 with TRBJ1-4; tentative D call: TRBD1 (6 bases). This CDR3 has 14 residues. CDR1 and CDR2 (germline): KGHSH, LQKENI. With 5 bases removed from V and 8 bases from J, the gap between germline ends came to 15 bases.

V gene TRBV5-1 combines with J gene TRBJ2-1; D possibly corresponds to TRBD2 (5 bases). CDR1 is SGHRS and CDR2 is YFSETQ in the germline V gene. Trimming pared 4 bases from V and 7 bases from J, leaving 15 bases between. The CDR3 has 14 residues. In DNA form, the CDR3 reads TGCGCCAGCAGCGACCCTAGCTTAGGTAATGAGCAGTTCTTC. Translating gives CASSDPSLGNEQFF.

The chain links TRBV10-3 to TRBJ2-5, with a weak D call TRBD2 (5 bases). Germline lookup yields CDR1 ENHRY and CDR2 SYGVKD. The CDR3 spans 13 residues. The ends were cut back, 5 bases at V and 0 bases at J, with 7 bases in the middle. The DNA of the CDR3 is TGTGCCATCAGTACTAGTTACCAAGAGACCCAGTACTTC. Amino acids: CAISTSYQETQYF.

The chain is built from TRBV30 and TRBJ2-3, with D tentatively TRBD2 (5 bases). This CDR3 is built from 15 residues. V was shortened by 2 bases and J by 3 bases, with 15 bases between the two germline ends. Germline V CDR1 and CDR2: GTSNPN, SVGIG (reference sequence). Written as DNA, the CDR3 is TGTGCCTGGAGTCTCCGAGGGCGTAGGACAGATACGCAGTATTTT. It yields the protein CAWSLRGRRTDTQYF.

The V call is TRBV9, the J call TRBJ2-2, with D possibly being TRBD2 (5 bases). Germline assignment: CDR1 SGDLS and CDR2 YYNGEE. Trimming shortened V by 3 bases and J by 5 bases, and 11 bases separated the two germline ends. This CDR3 has 14 residues. Here the CDR3 reads CASSAGMITGELFF. CDR3 sequence (DNA): TGTGCCAGCAGCGCCGGGATGATTACCGGGGAGCTGTTTTTT.

This chain joins TRBV6-6 and TRBJ1-4; no definite D call. Germline values: CDR1 MNHNY, CDR2 SVGAGI (reference sequence). CDR3 length: 16 residues. Trimming stripped 2 bases from V and 5 bases from J, with 15 bases between. Here the CDR3 DNA reads TGTGCCAGCAGTTACACAGTTTCGATGCCGAATGAAAAACTGTTTTTT. Translating gives CASSYTVSMPNEKLFF.